Below are 15 T cell receptor beta chains sequenced from a single sample in a study of T cell responses to AZD1222 COVID-19 vaccine. Using immunoSEQ multiplex PCR, the repertoire was profiled, and TCRdb retains in-frame clones only, with some absent. The sample has about 110,000 clones; around 81% are singletons. The sample was peripheral blood, taken on day 0 of AZD1222 vaccination. These receptors all stem from an adult in good health.

The chain links TRBV18 to TRBJ1-5; no clear D. CDR3 length: 13 residues. V lost 4 bases to trimming and J lost 0 bases, with 4 bases between them. In germline, CDR1 is KGHSH, CDR2 LQKENI. In nucleotides, the CDR3 is TGTGCCAGCTCACTTGGTAGCAATCAGCCCCAGCATTTT. Its protein product is CASSLGSNQPQHF.

The chain links TRBV10-3 to TRBJ1-3; the D is unclear. Trimming removed 6 bases from V and 0 bases from J, with 9 bases in between. The CDR3 totals 14 residues. The V gene's germline CDR1 is ENHRY and CDR2 SYGVKD. The CDR3, as DNA: TGTGCCATCAGCGCAGGATTCTCTGGAAACACCATATATTTT. It encodes CAISAGFSGNTIYF.

The J gene is TRBJ1-6, the V gene TRBV10-3; D possibly corresponds to TRBD1 (5 bases). This CDR3 has 14 amino acids. CDR1 and CDR2 (germline): ENHRY, SYGVKD. Trimming stripped 6 bases from V and 9 bases from J, with 15 bases between. The CDR3 region has the DNA TGTGCCATCAGGCCCGGGACTGGCGGTTCACCCCTCCACTTT. Its protein is CAIRPGTGGSPLHF.

The V and J genes are TRBV28 and TRBJ1-3, with a possible D match to TRBD1 (5 bases). This CDR3 region has 18 residues. CDR1 and CDR2 from the germline V gene are MDHEN and SYDVKM. V was trimmed by 7 bases and J by 0 bases, leaving 22 bases between them. The CDR3 region has the DNA TGTGCCAGCATAAGATCGGGGATCAGGGAATACTCTGGAAACACCATATATTTT. Translated, it gives CASIRSGIREYSGNTIYF.

The gene calls are TRBV7-2 and TRBJ1-5; TRBD1 might be the D (5 bases). Germline CDR1 and CDR2: SGHTA and FQGNSA. CDR3 length equals 14 residues. V lost 2 bases, J lost 5 bases, and 10 bases lay in between. The CDR3 coding sequence is TGTGCCAGCAGCTTATCGAGGGGCGATCAGCCCCAGCATTTT. Translated, it gives CASSLSRGDQPQHF.

The V gene is TRBV6-2 or TRBV6-3, the J gene TRBJ2-7; 10 nucleotides match TRBD2. The CDR3 length is 14 residues. The germline V gene encodes CDR1 MNHEY and CDR2 SVGEGT. The trim removed 6 bases at V and 3 bases at J, leaving 5 bases unmatched. CDR3 sequence reads: CASSRGLADYEQYF. The DNA of the CDR3 is TGTGCCAGCAGCCGCGGACTAGCGGACTACGAGCAGTACTTC.

The V call is TRBV18, the J call TRBJ2-7; D is unclear. The CDR3 sequence is 14 residues long. Between the trimmed V and J ends, which lost 6 bases and 2 bases, there was a span of 14 bases. Germline CDR1 is KGHSH and CDR2 is LQKENI. The CDR3 nucleotides read TGTGCCAGCTCTTCTGGGCAGCGAGCCTACGAGCAGTACTTC. As protein: CASSSGQRAYEQYF.

The chain uses TRBV30 and TRBJ1-5, with D maybe TRBD1 (6 bases). The CDR3 totals 16 residues. Germline CDR1 GTSNPN, CDR2 SVGIG (reference sequence). V shed 2 bases and J shed 1 base, with 15 bases lying between them. The CDR3 loop is CAWSSQGLGSNQPQHF. CDR3 DNA: TGTGCCTGGAGTTCACAGGGTTTGGGGAGCAATCAGCCCCAGCATTTT.

In DNA, the CDR3 is TGCGCCAGCAGCCAAGACCCGGGACGACAACGGTACTACGAGCAGTACTTC. This encodes CASSQDPGRQRYYEQYF. The rearrangement uses TRBV4-1 and TRBJ2-7, with D tentatively TRBD1 or TRBD2 (5 bases each). Trimming cost V 0 bases and J 3 bases, with 18 bases left between them. The germline CDR1 and CDR2 sequences are MGHRA and YSYEKL. This CDR3 contains 17 residues.

The rearrangement uses TRBV19 and TRBJ1-1; D perhaps matches TRBD1 (5 bases). CDR3 length equals 14 residues. The germline V gene encodes CDR1 LNHDA and CDR2 SQIVND (reference sequence). The V gene lost 3 bases and the J gene lost 0 bases, with 8 bases spanning the gap. The CDR3 is CASSMRGLNTEAFF. In nucleotides, the CDR3 is TGTGCCAGTAGTATGCGGGGACTGAACACTGAAGCTTTCTTT.

The J gene is TRBJ1-6, the V gene TRBV7-2, with 8 nucleotides matching TRBD1. With V trimmed by 5 bases and J by 9 bases, 6 bases remained unmatched. CDR1 is SGHTA and CDR2 is FQGNSA in the germline V gene. This CDR3 spans 14 amino acids. The chain's CDR3 is CASSIWTGSSPLHF. The CDR3 coding sequence is TGTGCCAGCAGCATATGGACAGGGAGTTCACCCCTCCACTTT. Full variable domain (remainder filled in from reference TRBV7-2 and TRBJ1-6): GAGVSQSPSNKVTEKGKDVELRCDPISGHTALYWYRQSLGQGLEFLIYFQGNSAPDKSGLPSDRFSAERTGGSVSTLTIQRTQQEDSAVYLCASSIWTGSSPLHFGNGTRLTVT.

V and J are TRBV19 and TRBJ2-3, with D perhaps matching TRBD1 (7 bases). With 8 bases removed from V and 1 base from J, the gap between germline ends came to 10 bases. There are 13 residues in the CDR3. The germline V gene encodes CDR1 LNHDA and CDR2 SQIVND (reference sequence). CDR3 protein: CASARGGTDTQYF. The CDR3 bases are TGTGCCAGTGCCAGGGGGGGCACAGATACGCAGTATTTT. The full variable domain, with the rest looked up from reference TRBV19 and TRBJ2-3, is DGGITQSPKYLFRKEGQNVTLSCEQNLNHDAMYWYRQDPGQGLRLIYYSQIVNDFQKGDIAEGYSVSREKKESFPLTVTSAQKNPTAFYLCASARGGTDTQYFGPGTRLTVL.

The chain links TRBV28 to TRBJ1-2; D uncertain. The V gene's germline CDR1 is MDHEN and CDR2 SYDVKM. Trimming took 6 bases from V and 5 from J, leaving 10 bases between them. The CDR3 length is 12 residues. Written as DNA, the CDR3 is TGTGCCAGCAGCTCGAGGCAATATGGCTACACCTTC. Protein: CASSSRQYGYTF.

The chain uses TRBV7-2 and TRBJ1-2; TRBD1 is a possible D gene (6 bases). V lost 5 bases and J lost 4, with 17 bases in between. The germline V gene encodes CDR1 SGHTA and CDR2 FQGNSA. This CDR3 spans 15 amino acids. CDR3 DNA: TGTGCCAGCAGCCCCTTCATACAGGGAACCTATGGCTACACCTTC. This encodes CASSPFIQGTYGYTF.

The V and J genes are TRBV6-6 and TRBJ2-1; 8 bases map to TRBD1. With 4 bases clipped from V and 10 bases from J, the junction kept 0 bases outside the gene matches. This CDR3 has 11 residues. Germline V lookup: CDR1 MNHNY, CDR2 SVGAGI (reference sequence). The chain's CDR3 is CASSWDREQFF. CDR3 coding DNA: TGTGCCAGCAGTTGGGACAGGGAGCAGTTCTTC.